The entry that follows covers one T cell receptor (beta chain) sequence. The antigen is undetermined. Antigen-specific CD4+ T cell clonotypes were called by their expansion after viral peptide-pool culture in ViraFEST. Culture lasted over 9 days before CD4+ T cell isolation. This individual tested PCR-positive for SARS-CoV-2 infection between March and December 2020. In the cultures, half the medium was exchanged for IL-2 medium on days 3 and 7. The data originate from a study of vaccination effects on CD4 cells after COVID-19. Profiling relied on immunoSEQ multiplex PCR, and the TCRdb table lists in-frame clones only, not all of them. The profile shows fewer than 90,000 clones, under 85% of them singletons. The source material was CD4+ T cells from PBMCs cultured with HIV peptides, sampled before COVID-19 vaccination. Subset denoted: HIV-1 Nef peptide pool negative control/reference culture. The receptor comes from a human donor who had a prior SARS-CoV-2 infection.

CDR3 amino acids: CASSLSTGGNYGYTF. In DNA form, the CDR3 reads TGCGCCAGCAGCTTGTCGACAGGGGGCAACTATGGCTACACCTTC. The V and J genes are TRBV5-1 and TRBJ1-2; 10 bases map to TRBD1. V lost 1 base, J lost 2 bases, and 2 bases stayed unmatched. The germline V gene has CDR1 SGHRS and CDR2 YFSETQ. CDR3 length: 15 residues.